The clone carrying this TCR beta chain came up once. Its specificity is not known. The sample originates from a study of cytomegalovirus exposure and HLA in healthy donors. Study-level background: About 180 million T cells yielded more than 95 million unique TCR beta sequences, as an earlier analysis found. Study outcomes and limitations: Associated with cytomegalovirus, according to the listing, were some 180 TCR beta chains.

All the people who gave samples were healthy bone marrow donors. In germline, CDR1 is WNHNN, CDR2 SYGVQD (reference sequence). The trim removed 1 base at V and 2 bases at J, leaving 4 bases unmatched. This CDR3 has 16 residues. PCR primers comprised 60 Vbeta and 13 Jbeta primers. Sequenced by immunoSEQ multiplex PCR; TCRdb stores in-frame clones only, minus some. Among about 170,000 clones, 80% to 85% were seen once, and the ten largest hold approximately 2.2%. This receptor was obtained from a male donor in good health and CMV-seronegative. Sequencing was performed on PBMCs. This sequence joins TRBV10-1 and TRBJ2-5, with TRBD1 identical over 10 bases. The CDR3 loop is CASSELPGQGQETQYF. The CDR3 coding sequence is TGCGCCAGCAGTGAGTTGCCGGGACAGGGGCAAGAGACCCAGTACTTC.